One sample yielded the 20 T cell receptor beta chains listed below, sequenced in a study of T-cell reconstitution after alpha-beta-depleted transplantation in children. Preparation of the TCRbeta library involved a method that used unique molecular identifiers. From the PCR reads, TCRdb called clonotypes with MiXCR, one entry per CDR3 protein. The sample lists nearly 350,000 distinct CDR3 sequences, under 20% occurring once. The sequences come from PBMCs, mostly from graft donor cells, collected 360 days after TCRalphabeta/CD19-depleted stem cell transplant. The receptors stem from a male patient under 10 years old who had a stem cell transplant for acute lymphoblastic leukemia, so the T cells may come from the graft donor.

This clonotype was recorded at least ten times. The V and J genes are TRBV29-1 and TRBJ2-1; D might be TRBD2 (7 bases). The CDR3 sequence is 14 residues long. Germline CDR1 reads SQVTM; CDR2 reads ANQGSEA. Trimming pared 7 bases from V and 4 bases from J, leaving 17 bases between. Here the CDR3 reads CSAEGGDAYNEQFF. The DNA of the CDR3 is TGCAGCGCCGAAGGGGGGGATGCTTACAATGAGCAGTTCTTC.

This clonotype has at least ten counts. The chain links TRBV5-1 to TRBJ2-7; 11 bases line up with TRBD2. Germline V gene sequence: CDR1 SGHRS, CDR2 YFSETQ. This CDR3 is 15 amino acids long. V was pared by 0 bases and J by 2 bases, with 1 base of the junction left unmatched. CDR3 region: CASSLGLAGPYEQYF. CDR3 bases: TGCGCCAGCAGCTTGGGACTAGCGGGACCCTACGAGCAGTACTTC.

The J gene is TRBJ2-5, the V gene TRBV9; possibly TRBD1 for D (5 bases). Trimming stripped 4 bases from V and 2 bases from J, with 21 bases between. This CDR3 spans 17 amino acids. Germline V gene data show CDR1 as SGDLS and CDR2 as YYNGEE. The CDR3 DNA follows: TGTGCCAGCAGCTCCTCATCAGGGTTTAGGGCTCAAGAGACCCAGTACTTC. This codes for CASSSSSGFRAQETQYF.

This clonotype showed up just a few times. This chain connects TRBV29-1 to TRBJ1-1; D call uncertain. The V gene's germline CDR1 is SQVTM and CDR2 ANQGSEA. The CDR3 runs 13 residues. V gave up 3 bases and J gave up 6 bases, with 14 bases separating them. The CDR3 DNA sequence: TGCAGCGTTGATGTCGGATACTATTCTGAAGCTTTCTTT. As protein: CSVDVGYYSEAFF.

This clonotype was counted ten times or more. The chain joins TRBV5-6 to TRBJ2-1, with D possibly TRBD2 on 5 matching bases. Looked up from germline, CDR1 is SGHDT and CDR2 is YYEEEE. Trimming took 2 bases from V and 6 from J, leaving 12 bases between them. This CDR3 region has 14 residues. CDR3 loop: CASSFSLARNEQFF. The CDR3 bases are TGTGCCAGCAGCTTCTCGCTAGCTCGCAATGAGCAGTTCTTC.

This clonotype was found a few times. This chain connects TRBV4-3 to TRBJ2-7; 8 bases agree with TRBD2. V was pared by 0 bases and J by 6 bases, with 13 bases of the junction left unmatched. Germline values: CDR1 LGHNA, CDR2 YSLEER. The CDR3 runs 17 residues. This CDR3 is CASSQESGLAFVGEQYF. As DNA, the CDR3 is TGCGCCAGCAGCCAAGAATCAGGACTAGCTTTTGTTGGCGAGCAGTACTTC.

This clonotype was observed many times. The chain's CDR3 is CASSLAPTDTQYF. The CDR3 DNA reads TGCGCCAGCAGCTTGGCTCCCACAGATACGCAGTATTTT. V usage is TRBV5-1 and J usage is TRBJ2-3; unclear D gene. Trimming removed 0 bases at V and 2 bases at J, with 4 bases between. CDR3 length equals 13 residues. The germline gives CDR1 SGHRS, CDR2 YFSETQ.

The rearrangement links TRBV10-3 to TRBJ2-7; possibly TRBD2 for D (6 bases). Germline V gene sequence: CDR1 ENHRY, CDR2 SYGVKD. The germline V and J ends were trimmed by 11 bases and 0 bases, with 14 bases remaining between them. CDR3 length: 13 amino acids. The CDR3 DNA reads TGTGCCGCTGGCGGAGGGGACTCCTACGAGCAGTACTTC. Encoded protein: CAAGGGDSYEQYF.

The chain carries TRBV29-1 and TRBJ1-4; tentatively, D is TRBD1 (6 bases). The CDR3 sequence is 13 residues long. V gave up 5 bases and J gave up 7 bases, with 14 bases separating them. Germline V gene lookup returns CDR1 SQVTM and CDR2 ANQGSEA. This chain's CDR3 is CSVTGRFAEKLFF. The CDR3 DNA reads TGCAGCGTTACAGGGAGATTTGCTGAAAAACTGTTTTTT.

This clonotype was counted at least ten times. The rearrangement uses TRBV12-3 or TRBV12-4 and TRBJ1-4; D is perhaps TRBD1 (5 bases). This CDR3 has 17 amino acids. The V end lost 4 bases, the J end lost 2 bases, and 17 bases lay between the germline ends. The DNA for the CDR3 is TGTGCCAGCAGTTACCGTAAAAAGGGGATCACTAATGAAAAACTGTTTTTT. Its translation is CASSYRKKGITNEKLFF.

The chain links TRBV29-1 to TRBJ2-3; D not certain. Germline assignment: CDR1 SQVTM and CDR2 ANQGSEA. Trimming took 5 bases from V and 2 from J, leaving 14 bases between them. The CDR3 length is 14 residues. This CDR3 is CSVSAEPHTDTQYF. The CDR3 DNA sequence: TGCAGCGTTTCGGCTGAACCCCACACAGATACGCAGTATTTT.

This clonotype occurred many times. The chain recombines TRBV5-6 with TRBJ2-3; D not certain. Germline assignment: CDR1 SGHDT and CDR2 YYEEEE. This CDR3 contains 15 residues. The V end was cut by 0 bases, the J end by 3 bases, with 11 bases between. The CDR3 is CASSLDVGGTDTQYF. CDR3 in DNA: TGTGCCAGCAGCTTGGATGTGGGTGGGACAGATACGCAGTATTTT.

This clonotype was detected many times. V is TRBV7-9 and J is TRBJ2-2; 7 bases are a match to TRBD2. This CDR3 has 17 amino acids. CDR1 SEHNR and CDR2 FQNEAQ come from the germline V gene (reference sequence). V lost 0 bases and J lost 1; bases outside the gene matches: 5. CDR3 region: CASSLARAGLNTGELFF. Here the CDR3 DNA reads TGTGCCAGCAGCTTAGCGCGAGCGGGGCTGAACACCGGGGAGCTGTTTTTT.

The chain is built from TRBV5-1 and TRBJ2-5; the D gene is possibly TRBD1 (5 bases). The CDR3 consists of 14 residues. Germline V gives CDR1 SGHRS, CDR2 YFSETQ. The ends were cut back, 1 base at V and 5 bases at J, with 12 bases in the middle. The CDR3 region is CASSLRQPKETQYF. The CDR3 coding sequence is TGCGCCAGCAGCTTGAGACAGCCTAAGGAGACCCAGTACTTC.

This clonotype occurred a few times. CDR3: CASSRTGRDIQYF. Written as DNA, the CDR3 is TGTGCCAGCAGTCGTACCGGGAGAGACATTCAGTACTTC. The V call is TRBV6-5, the J call TRBJ2-4; D may be TRBD2 (6 bases). V was shortened by 5 bases and J by 8 bases, with 13 bases between the two germline ends. Germline V CDR1 and CDR2: MNHEY, SVGAGI. The CDR3 consists of 13 residues.

This clonotype was recorded at least ten times. V gene TRBV2 combines with J gene TRBJ2-7, with 7 bases aligning to TRBD1. This CDR3 region has 15 residues. J lost 2 bases, V lost 6 bases, and 10 bases had no gene match. Germline loops: CDR1 SNHLY, CDR2 FYNNEI. The chain's CDR3 is CASRGQPLAAYEQYF. In DNA form, the CDR3 reads TGTGCCAGCAGGGGACAGCCCTTAGCAGCCTACGAGCAGTACTTC.

The genes are TRBV7-2 and TRBJ1-3; the D is unclear. This CDR3 contains 14 residues. V lost 5 bases and J 3 bases, leaving 11 bases between the germline ends. Germline V CDR1 and CDR2: SGHTA, FQGNSA. CDR3: CASSLTRIGNTIYF. CDR3 coding DNA: TGTGCCAGCAGCCTAACCCGGATTGGAAACACCATATATTTT. Combining the CDR3 with reference TRBV7-2 and TRBJ1-3 gives the whole variable domain GAGVSQSPSNKVTEKGKDVELRCDPISGHTALYWYRQSLGQGLEFLIYFQGNSAPDKSGLPSDRFSAERTGGSVSTLTIQRTQQEDSAVYLCASSLTRIGNTIYFGEGSWLTVV.

The chain employs TRBV4-2 and TRBJ2-7; 10 nucleotides match TRBD2. This CDR3 is 16 amino acids long. Losses at the gene ends were 1 base for V and 0 bases for J; bases not matched to a gene: 3. Germline CDR1 LGHNA, CDR2 YNFKEQ. CDR3 in DNA: TGTGCCAGCAGCCAAGCGGGACTAGCGAACTCCTACGAGCAGTACTTC. It codes for CASSQAGLANSYEQYF.

This clonotype has just a few counts. CDR3 DNA: TGTGCCAGCAGTAAGTTAGGGCGTGAGCAGTTCTTC. This encodes CASSKLGREQFF. V usage is TRBV6-2 or TRBV6-3 and J usage is TRBJ2-1, with D hard to call. Trimming shortened V by 5 bases and J by 9 bases, and 11 bases separated the two germline ends. The germline V gene encodes CDR1 MNHEY and CDR2 SVGEGT. CDR3 length: 12 residues.

This clonotype came up a few times. The chain recombines TRBV18 with TRBJ1-1, with unresolved D. V lost 1 base, J lost 0 bases, and 6 bases lay in between. The germline V gene encodes CDR1 KGHSH and CDR2 LQKENI. This CDR3 is 14 amino acids long. The CDR3 loop reads CASSPRQMNTEAFF. The DNA for the CDR3 is TGTGCCAGCTCACCACGGCAAATGAACACTGAAGCTTTCTTT.